The subject of this entry is one T cell receptor beta chain. The entry originates in a study of blood T cell repertoires in COVID-19. Overall study context: COVID-19 samples, acute and convalescent, were from the United States, Italy and Spain.

Adults between about 18 and 95 years of age took part from about 24 US areas. The CDR3 has 12 amino acids. Germline V gene lookup returns CDR1 GTSNPN and CDR2 SVGIG (reference sequence). V lost 4 bases and J lost 2, with 8 bases in between. Profiled with immunoSEQ multiplex PCR; TCRdb holds only in-frame clones, not every one. The sample includes roughly 280,000 clones, approximately 89% seen only once; the top ten take 2.8%. The receptor was isolated from a man aged 35-49 years who had been exposed to COVID-19. Specimen: PBMCs or T cells enriched from blood (not recorded which). The chain carries TRBV30 and TRBJ2-5; the D gene is possibly TRBD1 (5 bases). The CDR3 spells CAWTRQQETQYF. DNA of the CDR3: TGTGCCTGGACCCGACAGCAAGAGACCCAGTACTTC. The full variable domain, completed using reference TRBV30 and TRBJ2-5, is SQTIHQWPATLVQPVGSPLSLECTVEGTSNPNLYWYRQAAGRGLQLLFYSVGIGQISSEVPQNLSASRPQDRQFILSSKKLLLSDSGFYLCAWTRQQETQYFGPGTRLLVL.